The 25 T cell receptor beta chains given below trace back to one sample, sequenced in a study of response to subunit inactivated influenza vaccine. TCRdb independently ran MiXCR on the RT-PCR reads; one entry per CDR3 protein. The profile shows hundreds of thousands of distinct CDR3 sequences, roughly 22% of them singletons. Material: PBMCs from blood, obtained about 20 months after vaccination. The receptors originated from a man in his fifties or sixties who received an inactivated influenza vaccine.

V is TRBV18 and J is TRBJ1-2; 7 bases fit TRBD1. The CDR3 length is 13 residues. The ends lost 8 bases at V and 3 bases at J; junction bases unmatched: 6. Germline lookup yields CDR1 KGHSH and CDR2 LQKENI. The CDR3 DNA sequence: TGTGCCAGCGGGGACAGAGGGGACTATGGCTACACCTTC. Residues: CASGDRGDYGYTF.

This rearrangement joins TRBV7-2 to TRBJ1-1; tentative D call: TRBD1 (5 bases). There are 16 residues in the CDR3. Germline assignment: CDR1 SGHTA and CDR2 FQGNSA. Trimming cost V 5 bases and J 0 bases, with 16 bases left between them. CDR3 sequence: CASSPDGASLNTEAFF. The CDR3 nucleotides are TGTGCCAGCAGCCCCGATGGGGCATCCCTGAACACTGAAGCTTTCTTT.

This clonotype has just a few counts. The CDR3 loop reads CASTYDIYTEAFF. In nucleotides, the CDR3 is TGCGCCAGCACCTATGACATTTACACTGAAGCTTTCTTT. The chain is built from TRBV5-1 and TRBJ1-1; no clear D gene. Trimming shortened V by 6 bases and J by 3 bases, and 12 bases separated the two germline ends. CDR1 is SGHRS, CDR2 YFSETQ, per germline. This CDR3 contains 13 residues. Using reference TRBV5-1 and TRBJ1-1 for the parts outside the CDR3, the full variable domain is KAGVTQTPRYLIKTRGQQVTLSCSPISGHRSVSWYQQTPGQGLQFLFEYFSETQRNKGNFPGRFSGRQFSNSRSEMNVSTLELGDSALYLCASTYDIYTEAFFGQGTRLTVV.

The rearrangement joins TRBV5-5 to TRBJ1-3, with D unresolved. The CDR3 is 12 residues long. Germline V gives CDR1 SGHKS, CDR2 YYEKEE (reference sequence). Deletions cut 7 bases from V and 4 bases from J, with 9 bases between. This CDR3 reads CASGRGGNTIYF. The DNA for the CDR3 is TGTGCCAGCGGACGGGGAGGAAACACCATATATTTT.

In this sample, this clonotype turned up a few times. J is TRBJ2-1 and V is TRBV12-3 or TRBV12-4; 7 bases line up with TRBD1. J lost 2 bases, V lost 1 base, and 2 bases had no gene match. The length of the CDR3 is 15 residues. The CDR3 coding sequence is TGTGCCAGCAGTTTAGGGGACAGCACCTACAATGAGCAGTTCTTC. Amino acids: CASSLGDSTYNEQFF.

This clonotype has just a few counts. J is TRBJ2-5 and V is TRBV27; 10 positions match TRBD1. Trimming took 5 bases from V and 5 from J; bases not matched to a gene: 5. Germline CDR1 reads MNHEY; CDR2 reads SMNVEV (reference sequence). This CDR3 spans 14 amino acids. CDR3 sequence: CASSKGQGRETQYF. The CDR3 region has the DNA TGTGCCAGCAGTAAGGGACAGGGGAGGGAGACCCAGTACTTC.

This chain connects TRBV2 to TRBJ2-7; 8 nucleotides line up with TRBD1. This CDR3 comprises 15 residues. V shed 4 bases, J shed 2 bases, and the junction held 7 bases outside the gene matches. Germline lookup yields CDR1 SNHLY and CDR2 FYNNEI. Here the CDR3 DNA reads TGTGCCAGCAGTGTCGAGCAGGGGGCCACCTACGAGCAGTACTTC. It codes for CASSVEQGATYEQYF. The full variable domain, in which reference TRBV2 and TRBJ2-7 provide the parts outside the CDR3, is EPEVTQTPSHQVTQMGQEVILRCVPISNHLYFYWYRQILGQKVEFLVSFYNNEISEKSEIFDDQFSVERPDGSNFTLKIRSTKLEDSAMYFCASSVEQGATYEQYFGPGTRLTVT.

This chain links TRBV7-9 with TRBJ2-2; D unclear. The CDR3 loop spans 12 amino acids. Per the germline V gene, CDR1 is SEHNR and CDR2 is FQNEAQ (reference sequence). The V and J ends lost 5 bases and 6 bases respectively, with 7 bases between them. The CDR3 protein is CASSPYPGELFF. CDR3 bases: TGTGCCAGCAGCCCCTATCCCGGGGAGCTGTTTTTT.

V gene TRBV6-1 combines with J gene TRBJ1-1, with 7 bases that match TRBD1. The germline V gene encodes CDR1 MNHNS and CDR2 SASEGT. The CDR3 runs 15 residues. V lost 4 bases and J lost 1; bases outside the gene matches: 6. CDR3 protein: CASSARDSRNTEAFF. CDR3 DNA: TGTGCCAGCAGTGCGAGGGACAGCCGGAACACTGAAGCTTTCTTT.

This clonotype was seen a few times. The rearrangement uses TRBV28 and TRBJ1-1; weak D call: TRBD1 (6 bases). With 10 bases removed from V and 4 bases from J, the gap between germline ends came to 16 bases. Germline CDR1 reads MDHEN; CDR2 reads SYDVKM. There are 13 residues in the CDR3. This CDR3 reads CATIRRGGTEAFF. The CDR3 nucleotides read TGTGCCACCATCCGGCGAGGGGGCACTGAAGCTTTCTTT. Together with reference TRBV28 and TRBJ1-1, the CDR3 gives the full variable domain: DVKVTQSSRYLVKRTGEKVFLECVQDMDHENMFWYRQDPGLGLRLIYFSYDVKMKEKGDIPEGYSVSREKKERFSLILESASTNQTSMYLCATIRRGGTEAFFGQGTRLTVV.

This sequence joins TRBV6-5 and TRBJ2-7; no reliable D call. V lost 3 bases and J lost 2, with 8 bases in between. This CDR3 contains 13 residues. Germline CDR1 is MNHEY and CDR2 is SVGAGI. CDR3 residues: CASSYGEAYEQYF. The CDR3 nucleotides are TGTGCCAGCAGTTATGGAGAGGCCTACGAGCAGTACTTC.

This clonotype has only a few counts. CDR3 in amino acids: CASSLGVGTIAQPQHF. DNA of the CDR3: TGTGCCAGCAGCTTGGGGGTAGGGACAATAGCTCAGCCCCAGCATTTT. This chain joins TRBV5-5 and TRBJ1-5; weak D call: TRBD1 (6 bases). The V end was cut by 0 bases, the J end by 6 bases, with 16 bases between. This CDR3 has 16 amino acids. Germline V gene lookup returns CDR1 SGHKS and CDR2 YYEKEE (reference sequence).

This clonotype was seen only once. The rearrangement uses TRBV27 and TRBJ2-1; a possible D gene is TRBD2 (6 bases). The CDR3 is made up of 15 amino acids. The V end lost 0 bases, the J end lost 6 bases, and 12 bases lay between the germline ends. Germline V lookup: CDR1 MNHEY, CDR2 SMNVEV (reference sequence). CDR3 residues: CASSLSVGGVNEQFF. In DNA form, the CDR3 reads TGTGCCAGCAGTTTATCCGTCGGGGGTGTCAATGAGCAGTTCTTC.

A few counts support this clonotype. This chain links TRBV4-2 with TRBJ1-1, with TRBD1 as a possible D gene (5 bases). The CDR3 extends over 19 amino acids. CDR1 and CDR2 from the germline V gene are LGHNA and YNFKEQ. V was shortened by 0 bases and J by 2 bases, with 22 bases between the two germline ends. The CDR3: CASSQDFPLDRLFNTEAFF. The CDR3 DNA follows: TGTGCCAGCAGCCAAGATTTCCCACTCGACAGATTGTTCAACACTGAAGCTTTCTTT.

The table lists this clonotype with many counts. The chain links TRBV7-8 to TRBJ1-3; D ambiguous. Trimming took off 4 bases at V and 0 bases at J, with 16 bases between the two ends. This CDR3 spans 17 amino acids. In germline, CDR1 is SGHVS, CDR2 FQNEAQ. CDR3 bases: TGTGCCAGCAGCTCAGCTCGAGTTTGGGGCTCTGGAAACACCATATATTTT. It is translated as CASSSARVWGSGNTIYF.

In this sample, this clonotype turned up once. The chain has TRBV10-3 and TRBJ2-4; 8 bases agree with TRBD1. This CDR3 region has 12 residues. With 3 bases clipped from V and 10 bases from J, the junction kept 2 bases outside the gene matches. Looked up from germline, CDR1 is ENHRY and CDR2 is SYGVKD. CDR3 nucleotides: TGTGCCATCAGTGATACAGGGGGGATTCAGTACTTC. Translation gives CAISDTGGIQYF.

This rearrangement joins TRBV5-4 to TRBJ1-2; weak D call: TRBD1 (5 bases). The CDR3 loop spans 14 amino acids. Trimming removed 4 bases from V and 0 bases from J, with 10 bases in between. Germline V lookup: CDR1 SGHNT, CDR2 YYREEE (reference sequence). The CDR3 region has the DNA TGTGCCAGCAGCGCAGACAGATCTAACTATGGCTACACCTTC. Translating it yields CASSADRSNYGYTF.

The table lists this clonotype with many counts. The CDR3 DNA follows: TGTGCCAGCACCCCGGACAGGGCCACCGGGGAGCTGTTTTTT. Protein product: CASTPDRATGELFF. This chain connects TRBV12-3 or TRBV12-4 to TRBJ2-2, with TRBD1 identical over 8 bases. This CDR3 contains 14 residues. Germline trimming cut 7 bases from V and 4 bases from J; bases unmatched to any gene: 5.

This clonotype has at least ten counts. The V and J genes are TRBV7-2 and TRBJ1-2; 10 nucleotides match TRBD1. The V and J ends lost 4 bases and 4 bases, in that order; junction bases with no gene match: 6. This CDR3 has 15 residues. Per the germline V gene, CDR1 is SGHTA and CDR2 is FQGNSA. CDR3 loop: CASSSGQGVIYGYTF. The CDR3 nucleotides are TGTGCCAGCAGCTCAGGACAGGGGGTAATCTATGGCTACACCTTC.

The V gene is TRBV9, the J gene TRBJ1-1, with a weak D call TRBD1 (5 bases). The CDR3 has 16 residues. V was trimmed by 0 bases and J by 6 bases, leaving 18 bases between them. Per the germline V gene, CDR1 is SGDLS and CDR2 is YYNGEE. The chain's CDR3 is CASSVASGTVFAEAFF. The CDR3 region has the DNA TGTGCCAGCAGCGTAGCTTCCGGGACTGTGTTTGCTGAAGCTTTCTTT.

The genes are TRBV29-1 and TRBJ2-1; D ambiguous. The CDR3 consists of 12 residues. The ends were cut back, 4 bases at V and 9 bases at J, with 13 bases in the middle. The germline V gene has CDR1 SQVTM and CDR2 ANQGSEA. The CDR3 sequence: CSVGNTQVEQFF. CDR3 DNA sequence: TGCAGCGTTGGTAATACACAAGTTGAGCAGTTCTTC.

The rearrangement joins TRBV11-2 to TRBJ2-7; D is perhaps TRBD1 (5 bases). V gave up 5 bases and J gave up 6 bases, with 20 bases separating them. This CDR3 has 15 amino acids. The germline V gene has CDR1 SGHAT and CDR2 FQNNGV. The CDR3 region has the DNA TGTGCCAGCAGCAGGGGCTGGGGCCCGGCAGGCGAGCAGTACTTC. This codes for CASSRGWGPAGEQYF.

This clonotype was seen more than once but under ten times. This sequence joins TRBV30 and TRBJ1-5; D gene uncertain. Trimming pared 1 base from V and 4 bases from J, leaving 14 bases between. This CDR3 contains 15 residues. CDR1 and CDR2 (germline): GTSNPN, SVGIG (reference sequence). The CDR3 is CAWSARHTINQPQHF. In nucleotides, the CDR3 is TGTGCCTGGAGTGCCCGGCACACCATAAATCAGCCCCAGCATTTT. The entire variable domain, with the rest obtained from reference TRBV30 and TRBJ1-5, is as follows: SQTIHQWPATLVQPVGSPLSLECTVEGTSNPNLYWYRQAAGRGLQLLFYSVGIGQISSEVPQNLSASRPQDRQFILSSKKLLLSDSGFYLCAWSARHTINQPQHFGDGTRLSIL.

A few counts support this clonotype. The chain couples TRBV20-1 to TRBJ1-5, with D unresolved. Trimming pared 3 bases from V and 0 bases from J, leaving 12 bases between. The CDR3 spans 15 residues. CDR1 and CDR2 (germline): DFQATT, SNEGSKA (reference sequence). CDR3 DNA: TGCAGTGCTAGCCCCCAGGAATATAGCAATCAGCCCCAGCATTTT. This encodes CSASPQEYSNQPQHF.

This clonotype has more than one count but fewer than ten. The chain couples TRBV20-1 to TRBJ2-1; 11 bases match TRBD2. J lost 8 bases, V lost 2 bases, and 11 bases had no gene match. The germline gives CDR1 DFQATT, CDR2 SNEGSKA (reference sequence). This CDR3 region has 16 residues. The CDR3 DNA is TGCAGTGCTAGATCGTTAACTAGCGGGAGTCTTGATGAGCAGTTCTTC. This gives the protein CSARSLTSGSLDEQFF.